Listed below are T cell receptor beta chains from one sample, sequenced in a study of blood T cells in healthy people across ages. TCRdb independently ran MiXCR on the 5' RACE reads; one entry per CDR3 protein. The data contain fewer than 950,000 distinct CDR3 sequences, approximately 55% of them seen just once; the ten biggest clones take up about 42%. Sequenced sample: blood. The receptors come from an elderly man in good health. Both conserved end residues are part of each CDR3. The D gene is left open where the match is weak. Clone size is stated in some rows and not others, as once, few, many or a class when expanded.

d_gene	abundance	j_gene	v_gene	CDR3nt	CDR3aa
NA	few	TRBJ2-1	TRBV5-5	TGTGCCAGCAGCTTGGTCCCCATCAATGAGCAGTTCTTC	CASSLVPINEQFF
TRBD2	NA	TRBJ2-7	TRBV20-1	TGCAGTGCTAAAGATGCAGGACTAGCTCTCCACGAGCAGTACTTC	CSAKDAGLALHEQYF
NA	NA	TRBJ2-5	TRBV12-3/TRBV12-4	TGTGCCAGCAGTTCCCCAGGGACGCGGGAGACCCAGTACTTC	CASSSPGTRETQYF
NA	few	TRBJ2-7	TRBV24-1	TGTGCCACCAGTGACCGTGGACAGTCCAACGAGCAGTACTTC	CATSDRGQSNEQYF
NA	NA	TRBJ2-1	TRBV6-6	TGTGCCAGCAGTTACGCCCCAGCCTTCGAGCAGTTCTTC	CASSYAPAFEQFF
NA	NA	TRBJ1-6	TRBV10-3	TGTGCCATCAGTGAGCATTACGGGGGAACGAATTCACCCCTCCACTTT	CAISEHYGGTNSPLHF
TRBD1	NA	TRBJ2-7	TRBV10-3	TGTGCCATCAGTGAGTCTCGGACAGGGAGCTCCTACGAGCAGTACTTC	CAISESRTGSSYEQYF
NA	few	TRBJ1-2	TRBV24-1	TGTGCCACCAGTGATCTCCGGATGGATGGCTACACCTTC	CATSDLRMDGYTF
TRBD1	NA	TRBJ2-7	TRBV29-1	TGCAGCGCTGAGGGACAGGGGGCGGTAGAGCAGTACTTC	CSAEGQGAVEQYF
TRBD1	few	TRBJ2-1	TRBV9	TGTGCCAGCAGCGTAGCGGGACAGGGTAGTTATGAGCAGTTCTTC	CASSVAGQGSYEQFF
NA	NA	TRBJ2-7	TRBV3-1	TGTGCCAGCAGCCAAGCCGGGACTCGAACCTACGAGCAGTACTTC	CASSQAGTRTYEQYF
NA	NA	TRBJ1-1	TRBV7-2	TGTGCCAGCAGCCATCTCGGGGGGGACACTGAAGCTTTCTTT	CASSHLGGDTEAFF
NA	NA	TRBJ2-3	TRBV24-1	TGTGCCACCAGTTCCGGGACCGAACACAGATACGCGTATTTT	CATSSGTEHRYAYF
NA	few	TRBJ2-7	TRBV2	TGTGCCAGCGGGACTTTCCGGCCCCCCGAGCAGTACTTC	CASGTFRPPEQYF
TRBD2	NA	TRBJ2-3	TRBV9	TGTGCCAGCAGCGTAGGGCTAGCGGTAGCCACTAGCACAGATACGCAGTATTTT	CASSVGLAVATSTDTQYF
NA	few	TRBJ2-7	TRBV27	TGTGCCAGCAGTTTGGTTCGCGTACCCTACGAACAGTACTTC	CASSLVRVPYEQYF
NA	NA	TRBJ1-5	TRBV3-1	TGTGCCAGCAGCCTCGAAGGGCATCAGCCCCAGCATTTT	CASSLEGHQPQHF
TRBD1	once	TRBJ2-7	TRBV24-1	TGTGCCACCAGTGATTTGCAAGAGGGACAGGGGTACAATGAGCAGTACTTC	CATSDLQEGQGYNEQYF
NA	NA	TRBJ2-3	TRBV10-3	TGTGCCATCAGCGCAGGGGCGAAGGCAGATACGCAGTATTTT	CAISAGAKADTQYF
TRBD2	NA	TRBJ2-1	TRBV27	TGTGCCAGCAGCCCTAGCGGGTTTTGTTATGAGCAGTTCTTC	CASSPSGFCYEQFF
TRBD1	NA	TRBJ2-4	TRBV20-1	TGCAGTGCTAGAGATGGGGGACAGGGGGGAGAAGAGCAGTACTTC	CSARDGGQGGEEQYF
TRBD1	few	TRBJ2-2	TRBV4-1	TGTGCCAGCTCACCGACAGGGACCGGGGAGCTGTTTTTT	CASSPTGTGELFF
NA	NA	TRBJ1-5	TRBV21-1	TGTGCCAGCAGCAACTGGGACGGAAATAGCAATCAGCCCCAGCATTTT	CASSNWDGNSNQPQHF
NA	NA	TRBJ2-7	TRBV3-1	TGTGCCATCAGCCATAACCCGCAGGCCTACGAGCAGTACTTC	CAISHNPQAYEQYF
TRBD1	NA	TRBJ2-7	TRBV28	TGTGCCAGCAGTGACCCGGACAGGGCCTCCTACGAGCAGTACTTC	CASSDPDRASYEQYF
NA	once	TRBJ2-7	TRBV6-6	TGTGCCAGCAGCGCCGACCTATTCTCAACTGAGCAGTACTTC	CASSADLFSTEQYF
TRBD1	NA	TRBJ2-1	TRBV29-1	TGCAGCGTTGAAGCGACAGGGGTGGGGGAGCAGTTCTTC	CSVEATGVGEQFF
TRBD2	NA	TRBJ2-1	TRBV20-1	TGCAGTGCTAGAGGTGGGACTAGCGGGATTGGTGAGCAGTTCTTC	CSARGGTSGIGEQFF
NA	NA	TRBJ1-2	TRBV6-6	TGTGCCAGCAGTTACTCAGTCAGGGGTTATGATGGCTACACCTTC	CASSYSVRGYDGYTF
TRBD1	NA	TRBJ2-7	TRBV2	TGTGCCAGCAGAAAGGACAGGGGGGAATTGCTTGTGCAGTACTTC	CASRKDRGELLVQYF
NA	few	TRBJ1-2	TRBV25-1	TGTGCCAGCAGTGAATCGGTTTCGTGGAACTATGGCTACACCTTC	CASSESVSWNYGYTF
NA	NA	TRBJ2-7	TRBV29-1	TGCAGCGTTGGGGGGTCCTACAATGAGCAGTACTTC	CSVGGSYNEQYF
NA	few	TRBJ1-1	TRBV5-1	TGCGCCAGCAGCCGGGTGGGGGCCATGAACACTGAAGCTTTCTTT	CASSRVGAMNTEAFF
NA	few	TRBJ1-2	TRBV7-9	TGTGCCAGCAGCTTAGTCATCGGCCAGGGGAACTATGGCTACACCTTC	CASSLVIGQGNYGYTF
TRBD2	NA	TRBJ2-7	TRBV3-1	TGTGCCAGCAGCCATACTAGCGGGGACGCCTACGAGCAGTACTTC	CASSHTSGDAYEQYF
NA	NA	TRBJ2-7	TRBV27	TGTGCCAGCAGGGGTGGACAGCCCTACAATGAGCAGTACTTC	CASRGGQPYNEQYF
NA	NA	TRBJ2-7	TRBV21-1	TGTGCCAGCAGCAAAGCCGTGAAGGGCGGGAGTCGTTTCTACGAGCAGTACTTC	CASSKAVKGGSRFYEQYF